This T cell receptor beta chain was captured in a study of control samples from healthy donors and cancer patients. Germline-derived CDR1 and CDR2 are SNHLY and FYNNEI. V shed 10 bases, J shed 5 bases, and the junction held 3 bases outside the gene matches. CDR3 length equals 13 residues. This clone was recorded once. Here immunoSEQ multiplex PCR was the method, and the copy in TCRdb shows in-frame clones only, minus some. The sample lists about 170,000 clones, 80% to 90% occurring once. The chain combines TRBV2 with TRBJ2-2; 11 bases map to TRBD2. The sequenced sample consisted of blood. This receptor was obtained from a man aged 25 to 40 in good health. CDR3 nucleotide sequence: TGTGCCACCAGACTAGCGGGAACCGGGGAGCTGTTTTTT. Translated, it gives CATRLAGTGELFF.